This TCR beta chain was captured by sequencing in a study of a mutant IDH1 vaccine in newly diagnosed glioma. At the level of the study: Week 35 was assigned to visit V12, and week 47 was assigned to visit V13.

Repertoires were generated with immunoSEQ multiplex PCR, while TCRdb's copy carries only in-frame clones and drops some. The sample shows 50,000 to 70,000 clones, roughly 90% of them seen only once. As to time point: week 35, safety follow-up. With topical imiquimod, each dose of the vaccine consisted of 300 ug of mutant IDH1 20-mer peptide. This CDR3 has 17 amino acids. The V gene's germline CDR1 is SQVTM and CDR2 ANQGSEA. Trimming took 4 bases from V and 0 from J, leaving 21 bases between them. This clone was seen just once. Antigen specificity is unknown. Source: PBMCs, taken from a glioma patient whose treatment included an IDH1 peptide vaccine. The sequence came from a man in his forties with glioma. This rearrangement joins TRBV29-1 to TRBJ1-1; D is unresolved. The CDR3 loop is CSVGRASRTSMNTEAFF. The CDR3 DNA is TGCAGCGTTGGCCGGGCGTCCCGTACATCCATGAACACTGAAGCTTTCTTT.